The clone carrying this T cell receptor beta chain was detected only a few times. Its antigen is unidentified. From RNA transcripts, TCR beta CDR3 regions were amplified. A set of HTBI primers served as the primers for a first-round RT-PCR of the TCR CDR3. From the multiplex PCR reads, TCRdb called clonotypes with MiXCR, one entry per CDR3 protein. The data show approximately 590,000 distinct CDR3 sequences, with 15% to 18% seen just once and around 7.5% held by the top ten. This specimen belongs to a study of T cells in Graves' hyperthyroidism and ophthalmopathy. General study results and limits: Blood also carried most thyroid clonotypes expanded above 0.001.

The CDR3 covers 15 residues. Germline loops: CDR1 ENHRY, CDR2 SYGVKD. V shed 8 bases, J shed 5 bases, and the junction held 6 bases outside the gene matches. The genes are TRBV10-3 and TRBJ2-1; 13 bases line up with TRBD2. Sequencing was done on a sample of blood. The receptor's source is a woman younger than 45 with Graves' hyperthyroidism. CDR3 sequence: CAILTGTSGNNEQFF. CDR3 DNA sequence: TGTGCCATCCTGACCGGGACTAGCGGGAACAATGAGCAGTTCTTC.